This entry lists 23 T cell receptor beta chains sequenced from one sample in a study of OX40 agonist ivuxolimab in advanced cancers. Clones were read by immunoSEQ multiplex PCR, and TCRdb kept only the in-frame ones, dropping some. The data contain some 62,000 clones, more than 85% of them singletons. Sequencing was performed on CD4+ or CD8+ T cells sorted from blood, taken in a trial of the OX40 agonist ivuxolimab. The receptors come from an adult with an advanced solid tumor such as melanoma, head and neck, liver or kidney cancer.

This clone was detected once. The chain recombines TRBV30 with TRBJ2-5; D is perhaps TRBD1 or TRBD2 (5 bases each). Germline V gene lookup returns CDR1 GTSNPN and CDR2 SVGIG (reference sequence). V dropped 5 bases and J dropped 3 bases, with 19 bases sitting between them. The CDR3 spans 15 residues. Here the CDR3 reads CAWLALGAGEETQYF. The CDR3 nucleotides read TGTGCCTGGTTGGCCTTAGGGGCGGGTGAAGAGACCCAGTACTTC.

The CDR3 DNA reads TGTGCCAGCTCACCATACGGGACAGAAGAGACCCAGTACTTC. Amino acid sequence: CASSPYGTEETQYF. The chain has TRBV18 and TRBJ2-5, with TRBD1 matching over 7 bases. V shed 2 bases, J shed 3 bases, and the junction held 3 bases outside the gene matches. The CDR3 has 14 amino acids. Germline assignment: CDR1 KGHSH and CDR2 LQKENI.

CDR3: CAWGRDMGNEKLFF. In nucleotides, the CDR3 is TGTGCCTGGGGCCGGGACATGGGTAATGAAAAACTGTTTTTT. This sequence joins TRBV30 and TRBJ1-4, with D perhaps matching TRBD1 (6 bases). Germline V CDR1 and CDR2: GTSNPN, SVGIG (reference sequence). The CDR3 sequence is 14 residues long. V was clipped by 5 bases and J by 4 bases, with 14 bases between them.

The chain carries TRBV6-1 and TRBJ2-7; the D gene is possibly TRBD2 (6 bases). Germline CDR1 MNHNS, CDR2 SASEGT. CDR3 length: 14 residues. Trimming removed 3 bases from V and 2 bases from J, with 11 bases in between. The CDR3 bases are TGTGCCAGCAGTGAGGGACTGGAGACCTACGAGCAGTACTTC. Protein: CASSEGLETYEQYF.

CDR3 in amino acids: CASSLSQGPGNTIYF. The DNA of the CDR3 is TGTGCCAGCAGCTTAAGTCAGGGCCCTGGAAACACCATATATTTT. The rearrangement uses TRBV7-3 and TRBJ1-3; possible D gene TRBD1, 5 bases. Deletions cut 1 base from V and 2 bases from J, with 9 bases between. CDR1 and CDR2 from the germline V gene are SGHTA and FQGTGA. The CDR3 runs 15 residues.

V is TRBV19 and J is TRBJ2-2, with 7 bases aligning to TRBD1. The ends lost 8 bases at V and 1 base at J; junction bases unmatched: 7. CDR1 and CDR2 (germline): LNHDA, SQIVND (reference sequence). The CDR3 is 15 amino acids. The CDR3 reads CASLRTGRNTGELFF. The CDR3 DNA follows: TGTGCCAGTTTGAGGACAGGCAGGAACACCGGGGAGCTGTTTTTT. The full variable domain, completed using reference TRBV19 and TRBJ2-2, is DGGITQSPKYLFRKEGQNVTLSCEQNLNHDAMYWYRQDPGQGLRLIYYSQIVNDFQKGDIAEGYSVSREKKESFPLTVTSAQKNPTAFYLCASLRTGRNTGELFFGEGSRLTVL.

The CDR3 region is CASSRIQGSSYEQYF. In DNA form, the CDR3 reads TGTGCCAGCAGCCGGATTCAGGGGAGCTCCTACGAGCAGTACTTC. The chain joins TRBV25-1 to TRBJ2-7; D possibly corresponds to TRBD1 (6 bases). The CDR3 extends over 15 amino acids. CDR1 and CDR2 from the germline V gene are MGHDK and SYGVNS. V was trimmed by 6 bases and J by 0 bases, leaving 15 bases between them.

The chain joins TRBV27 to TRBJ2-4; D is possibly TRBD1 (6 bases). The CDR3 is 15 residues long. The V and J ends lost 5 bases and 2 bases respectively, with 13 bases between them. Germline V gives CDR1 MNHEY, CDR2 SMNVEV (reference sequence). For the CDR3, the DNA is TGTGCCAGCAGTGACAGGAAGAAGACCAAAAACATTCAGTACTTC. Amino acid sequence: CASSDRKKTKNIQYF.

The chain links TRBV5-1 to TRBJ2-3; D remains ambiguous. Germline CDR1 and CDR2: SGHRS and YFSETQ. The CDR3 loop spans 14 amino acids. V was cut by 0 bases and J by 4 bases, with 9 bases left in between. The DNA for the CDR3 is TGCGCCAGCAGCTTGGCTGGTTTCTCAGATACGCAGTATTTT. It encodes CASSLAGFSDTQYF. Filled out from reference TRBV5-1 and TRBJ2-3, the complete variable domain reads KAGVTQTPRYLIKTRGQQVTLSCSPISGHRSVSWYQQTPGQGLQFLFEYFSETQRNKGNFPGRFSGRQFSNSRSEMNVSTLELGDSALYLCASSLAGFSDTQYFGPGTRLTVL.

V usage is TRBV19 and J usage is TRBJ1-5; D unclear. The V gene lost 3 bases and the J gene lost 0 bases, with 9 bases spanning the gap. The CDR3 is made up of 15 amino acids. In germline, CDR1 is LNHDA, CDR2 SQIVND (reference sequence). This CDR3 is CASSIGQDSNQPQHF. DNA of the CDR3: TGTGCCAGTAGTATTGGCCAGGATAGCAATCAGCCCCAGCATTTT.

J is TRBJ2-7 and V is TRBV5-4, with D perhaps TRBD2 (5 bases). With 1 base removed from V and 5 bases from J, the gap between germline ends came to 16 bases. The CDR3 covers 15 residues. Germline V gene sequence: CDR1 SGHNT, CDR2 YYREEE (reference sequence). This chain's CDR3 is CASSLPGGPAHEQYF. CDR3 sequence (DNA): TGTGCCAGCAGCTTGCCCGGAGGTCCCGCTCACGAGCAGTACTTC.

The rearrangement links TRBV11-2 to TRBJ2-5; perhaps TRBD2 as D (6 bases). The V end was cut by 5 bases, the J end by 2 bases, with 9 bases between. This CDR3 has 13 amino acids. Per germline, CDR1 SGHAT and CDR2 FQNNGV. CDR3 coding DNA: TGTGCCAGCAGCAAGGGACTTCAAGAGACCCAGTACTTC. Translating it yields CASSKGLQETQYF.

The CDR3 nucleotides read TGCGCCAGCAGCTTGGCGGGTAGCATGGCGGAGACCCAGTACTTC. It yields the protein CASSLAGSMAETQYF. The chain is built from TRBV5-1 and TRBJ2-5; no clear D gene. The CDR3 loop spans 15 amino acids. With 0 bases removed from V and 5 bases from J, the gap between germline ends came to 14 bases. CDR1 is SGHRS and CDR2 is YFSETQ in the germline V gene.

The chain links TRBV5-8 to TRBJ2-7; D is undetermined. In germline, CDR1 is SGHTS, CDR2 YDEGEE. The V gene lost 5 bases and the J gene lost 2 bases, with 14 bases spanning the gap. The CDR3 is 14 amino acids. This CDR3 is CASSNQVLPYEQYF. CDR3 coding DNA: TGTGCCAGCAGTAACCAGGTTCTACCCTACGAGCAGTACTTC.

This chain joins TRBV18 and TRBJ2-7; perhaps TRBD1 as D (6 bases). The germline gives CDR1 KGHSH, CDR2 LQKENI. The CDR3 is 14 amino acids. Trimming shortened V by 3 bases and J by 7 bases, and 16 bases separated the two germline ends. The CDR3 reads CASSPRDEGEEQYF. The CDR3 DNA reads TGTGCCAGCTCACCCCGGGACGAGGGGGAAGAGCAGTACTTC.

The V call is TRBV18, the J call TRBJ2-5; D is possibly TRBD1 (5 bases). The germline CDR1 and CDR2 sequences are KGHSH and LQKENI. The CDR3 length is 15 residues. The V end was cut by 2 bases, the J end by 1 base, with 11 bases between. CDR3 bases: TGTGCCAGCTCACCAGTTGACAGCATCCAAGAGACCCAGTACTTC. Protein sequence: CASSPVDSIQETQYF.

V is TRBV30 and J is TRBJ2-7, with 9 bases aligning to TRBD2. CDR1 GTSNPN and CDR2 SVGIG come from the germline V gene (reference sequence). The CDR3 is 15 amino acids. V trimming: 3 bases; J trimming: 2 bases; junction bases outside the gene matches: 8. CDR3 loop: CAWSPPGLAAYEQYF. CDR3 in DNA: TGTGCCTGGAGCCCACCGGGACTAGCCGCCTACGAGCAGTACTTC.

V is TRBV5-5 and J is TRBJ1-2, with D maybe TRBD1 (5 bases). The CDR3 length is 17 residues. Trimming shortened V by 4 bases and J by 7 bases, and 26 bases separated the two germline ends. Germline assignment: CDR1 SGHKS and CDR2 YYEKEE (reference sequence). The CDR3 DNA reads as TGTGCCAGCAGCCGCGCCGGGACGGAGGGGAGCGGGGGTGGCTACACCTTC. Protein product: CASSRAGTEGSGGGYTF. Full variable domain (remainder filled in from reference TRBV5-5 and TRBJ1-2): DAGVTQSPTHLIKTRGQQVTLRCSPISGHKSVSWYQQVLGQGPQFIFQYYEKEERGRGNFPDRFSARQFPNYSSELNVNALLLGDSALYLCASSRAGTEGSGGGYTFGSGTRLTVV.

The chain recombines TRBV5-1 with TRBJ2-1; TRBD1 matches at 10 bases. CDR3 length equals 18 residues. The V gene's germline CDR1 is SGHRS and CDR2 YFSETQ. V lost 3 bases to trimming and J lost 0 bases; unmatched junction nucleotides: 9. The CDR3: CASSWTTGGQSSYNEQFF. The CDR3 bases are TGCGCCAGCAGCTGGACGACAGGGGGCCAGAGCTCCTACAATGAGCAGTTCTTC.

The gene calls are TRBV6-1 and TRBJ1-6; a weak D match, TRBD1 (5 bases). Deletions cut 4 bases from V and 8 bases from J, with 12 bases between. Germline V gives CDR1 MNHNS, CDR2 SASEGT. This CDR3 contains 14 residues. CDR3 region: CASSVNRFDSPLHF. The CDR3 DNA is TGTGCCAGCAGTGTAAACAGGTTTGATTCACCCCTCCACTTT.

CDR3 sequence reads: CASSFTPTSGLNNEQFF. CDR3 nucleotides: TGTGCCAGCAGCTTCACCCCGACTAGCGGCCTTAACAATGAGCAGTTCTTC. V usage is TRBV11-2 and J usage is TRBJ2-1; the match to TRBD2 covers 9 bases. The V gene's germline CDR1 is SGHAT and CDR2 FQNNGV. Trimming removed 3 bases from V and 5 bases from J; junction bases left unmatched: 11. The CDR3 runs to 17 residues.

The CDR3 sequence is CASSLFGTSGYEQYF. As DNA, the CDR3 is TGTGCCAGCAGCTTGTTTGGGACTAGCGGCTACGAGCAGTACTTC. The chain has TRBV7-6 and TRBJ2-7; 11 positions agree with TRBD2. CDR3 length: 15 residues. V was clipped by 3 bases and J by 3 bases; unmatched bases: 4. From germline, CDR1 is SGHVS and CDR2 FNYEAQ. The full variable domain, rest sourced from reference TRBV7-6 and TRBJ2-7, is GAGVSQSPRYKVTKRGQDVALRCDPISGHVSLYWYRQALGQGPEFLTYFNYEAQQDKSGLPNDRFSAERPEGSISTLTIQRTEQRDSAMYRCASSLFGTSGYEQYFGPGTRLTVT.

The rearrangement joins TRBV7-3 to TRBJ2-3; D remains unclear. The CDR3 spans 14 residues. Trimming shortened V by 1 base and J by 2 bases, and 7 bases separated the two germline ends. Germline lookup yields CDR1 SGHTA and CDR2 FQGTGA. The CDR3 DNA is TGTGCCAGCAGCTTAATGGCCGACACAGATACGCAGTATTTT. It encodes CASSLMADTDTQYF.